A single sample gave rise to the 21 T cell receptor beta chains below, sequenced in a study of cytomegalovirus exposure and HLA in healthy donors. Amplification used 60 Vbeta primers and 13 Jbeta primers. TCRdb's table, derived via immunoSEQ multiplex PCR, lists solely in-frame clones and lacks some. The sample contains roughly 180,000 clones, roughly 80% of which appear only once. The sample was PBMCs. Receptors originate from a woman between 45 and 60 years old in good health and CMV-seropositive.

As for this clone: Other DNA sequences within the sample encode an identical CDR3. V and J are TRBV6-4 and TRBJ2-7; 9 bases map to TRBD1. The V and J ends lost 2 bases and 0 bases, in that order; junction bases with no gene match: 11. The CDR3 has 18 amino acids. Germline CDR1 reads MRHNA; CDR2 reads SNTAGT. For the CDR3, the DNA is TGTGCCAGCAGTGACGATCAGGACAGGGGATATCTCTCCTACGAGCAGTACTTC. Protein: CASSDDQDRGYLSYEQYF.

In the case of this clone: The sample has other DNA sequences that encode this CDR3 too. The V gene is TRBV7-2, the J gene TRBJ1-4; D ambiguous. The V gene's germline CDR1 is SGHTA and CDR2 FQGNSA. V gave up 3 bases and J gave up 0 bases, with 5 bases separating them. CDR3 length: 14 amino acids. The CDR3 spells CASSFSATNEKLFF. Written as DNA, the CDR3 is TGTGCCAGCAGCTTCTCTGCAACTAATGAAAAACTGTTTTTT.

The chain employs TRBV19 and TRBJ2-1, with D uncertain. This CDR3 comprises 11 residues. Germline V lookup: CDR1 LNHDA, CDR2 SQIVND (reference sequence). V lost 6 bases, J lost 8 bases, and 8 bases lay in between. The CDR3 loop is CASRAHYEQFF. In DNA, the CDR3 is TGTGCCAGTAGAGCCCATTATGAGCAGTTCTTC.

J is TRBJ2-1 and V is TRBV10-3; 7 bases line up with TRBD2. This CDR3 comprises 13 residues. V lost 6 bases to trimming and J lost 7 bases; unmatched junction nucleotides: 6. From germline, CDR1 is ENHRY and CDR2 SYGVKD. CDR3 protein: CAISAGVKNEQFF. DNA for the CDR3: TGTGCCATCAGCGCGGGAGTAAAGAATGAGCAGTTCTTC.

This sequence joins TRBV5-1 and TRBJ2-1; 7 bases are shared with TRBD1. Trimming at V came to 3 bases and at J to 8 bases, leaving 5 bases not matched to a gene. Per germline, CDR1 SGHRS and CDR2 YFSETQ. CDR3 size: 13 residues. Written as DNA, the CDR3 is TGCGCCAGCAGCTCACAGGGGCGGGATGAGCAGTTCTTC. Residues: CASSSQGRDEQFF.

This sequence joins TRBV2 and TRBJ2-3; TRBD1 aligns across 7 bases. The CDR3 is made up of 14 amino acids. The germline CDR1 and CDR2 sequences are SNHLY and FYNNEI. Unmatched junction bases numbered 4, after V lost 4 bases and J lost 3 bases. In nucleotides, the CDR3 is TGTGCCAGCAGTGCAGACAGGGTTACAGATACGCAGTATTTT. This translates into CASSADRVTDTQYF.

The genes are TRBV29-1 and TRBJ1-2; no firm D call. The CDR3 length is 13 residues. Germline-derived CDR1 and CDR2 are SQVTM and ANQGSEA. Trimming removed 0 bases from V and 6 bases from J, with 11 bases in between. The CDR3 loop reads CSVEDSRSHGYTF. The CDR3 DNA is TGCAGCGTTGAAGATTCCAGGTCGCATGGCTACACCTTC.

The chain recombines TRBV11-3 with TRBJ2-1, with D possibly TRBD2 on 6 matching bases. CDR1 and CDR2 from the germline V gene are SGHNT and YENEEA. The CDR3 length is 14 residues. V lost 4 bases to trimming and J lost 9 bases, with 16 bases between them. The CDR3 bases are TGTGCCAGCAGCTCTACACGGGGGATCGGTGAGCAGTTCTTC. Protein sequence: CASSSTRGIGEQFF.

This chain joins TRBV6-4 and TRBJ2-1, with a weak D call TRBD2 (5 bases). The CDR3 runs to 14 residues. V was shortened by 6 bases and J by 9 bases, with 18 bases between the two germline ends. Germline V gene data show CDR1 as MRHNA and CDR2 as SNTAGT. CDR3 nucleotides: TGTGCCAGCAGGGAGAGGGCTAGCCGGGGTGAGCAGTTCTTC. Protein sequence: CASRERASRGEQFF.

The V gene is TRBV19, the J gene TRBJ1-2; D uncertain. Looked up from germline, CDR1 is LNHDA and CDR2 is SQIVND (reference sequence). The CDR3 consists of 15 residues. V lost 3 bases to trimming and J lost 4 bases, with 15 bases between them. CDR3 in amino acids: CASSIPAPRLYGYTF. DNA for the CDR3: TGTGCCAGTAGTATCCCCGCACCCCGACTCTATGGCTACACCTTC.

The chain employs TRBV9 and TRBJ2-3; 7 bases line up with TRBD2. The CDR3 loop spans 16 amino acids. From germline, CDR1 is SGDLS and CDR2 YYNGEE. V trimming: 2 bases; J trimming: 5 bases; junction bases outside the gene matches: 11. CDR3 nucleotides: TGTGCCAGCAGCGTCGGAGGTATGGGGGGGGGAGATACGCAGTATTTT. This gives the protein CASSVGGMGGGDTQYF.

CDR3 sequence reads: CAWRTGGEKLFF. In DNA, the CDR3 is TGTGCCTGGAGGACAGGGGGTGAAAAACTGTTTTTT. The chain links TRBV30 to TRBJ1-4; TRBD1 matches 9 bases. The CDR3 totals 12 residues. V trimming: 3 bases; J trimming: 7 bases; junction bases outside the gene matches: 0. Looked up from germline, CDR1 is GTSNPN and CDR2 is SVGIG (reference sequence).

The chain uses TRBV5-1 and TRBJ2-1; TRBD2 matches 8 bases. The CDR3 covers 17 residues. In germline, CDR1 is SGHRS, CDR2 YFSETQ. J was trimmed by 4 bases and V by 3 bases; bases with no gene match: 12. The CDR3 reads CASSSHGGGGGYNEQFF. As DNA, the CDR3 is TGCGCCAGCAGCTCCCACGGGGGGGGCGGGGGATACAATGAGCAGTTCTTC.

The chain has TRBV4-2 and TRBJ2-1, with D possibly matching TRBD2 (7 bases). V was clipped by 1 base and J by 9 bases, with 16 bases between them. CDR1 and CDR2 from the germline V gene are LGHNA and YNFKEQ. This CDR3 is built from 15 residues. The CDR3 DNA sequence: TGTGCCAGCAGCCAAGGCGGGGGCGTAGGGACTGAGCAGTTCTTC. Amino acid sequence: CASSQGGGVGTEQFF.

The chain joins TRBV4-3 to TRBJ1-5; no definite D call. Germline V lookup: CDR1 LGHNA, CDR2 YSLEER. This CDR3 has 16 amino acids. V was shortened by 7 bases and J by 0 bases, with 16 bases between the two germline ends. CDR3 DNA: TGCGCCAGCACCCCACGGTCGCACGATAGCAATCAGCCCCAGCATTTT. It yields the protein CASTPRSHDSNQPQHF.

V usage is TRBV10-3 and J usage is TRBJ1-1; the D gene is possibly TRBD1 (5 bases). This CDR3 has 15 residues. Germline CDR1 and CDR2: ENHRY and SYGVKD. The ends were cut back, 3 bases at V and 2 bases at J, with 13 bases in the middle. CDR3: CAISEPAGGNTEAFF. The CDR3 region has the DNA TGTGCCATCAGTGAACCCGCGGGGGGAAACACTGAAGCTTTCTTT.

V and J are TRBV7-3 and TRBJ1-2; 8 nucleotides align to TRBD1. CDR1 and CDR2 (germline): SGHTA, FQGTGA. V was pared by 5 bases and J by 5 bases, with 4 bases of the junction left unmatched. The CDR3 loop spans 13 amino acids. As DNA, the CDR3 is TGTGCCAGCAGCGCTGACAGGGGATATGGCTACACCTTC. This gives the protein CASSADRGYGYTF.

This clone was seen only once. The V and J genes are TRBV5-5 and TRBJ1-2; D call uncertain. The CDR3 length is 14 residues. The V gene lost 1 base and the J gene lost 5 bases, with 12 bases spanning the gap. The V gene's germline CDR1 is SGHKS and CDR2 YYEKEE (reference sequence). CDR3 in DNA: TGTGCCAGCAGCTTGTTCCTGGAGGGATATGGCTACACCTTC. Translating it yields CASSLFLEGYGYTF.

The J gene is TRBJ1-3, the V gene TRBV7-9; tentative D call: TRBD1 (5 bases). This CDR3 contains 16 residues. Per the germline V gene, CDR1 is SEHNR and CDR2 is FQNEAQ (reference sequence). Trimming pared 5 bases from V and 0 bases from J, leaving 14 bases between. The CDR3 protein is CASSATGEPSGNTIYF. The DNA of the CDR3 is TGTGCCAGCAGCGCTACGGGGGAGCCCTCTGGAAACACCATATATTTT.

The count of this clone is one. V and J are TRBV15 and TRBJ1-4, with D possibly TRBD1 on 5 matching bases. CDR3 length equals 16 residues. Germline lookup yields CDR1 LNHNV and CDR2 YYDKDF (reference sequence). Trimming took off 5 bases at V and 7 bases at J, with 20 bases between the two ends. Written as DNA, the CDR3 is TGTGCCACCAGCGGAGGGGTGGACTACCTTAGTGAAAAACTGTTTTTT. Its translation: CATSGGVDYLSEKLFF.

The chain carries TRBV29-1 and TRBJ2-5; 9 bases map to TRBD2. The J segment lost 5 bases and the V segment lost 5 bases, leaving 12 bases of the junction unmatched. This CDR3 spans 15 amino acids. CDR1 and CDR2 (germline): SQVTM, ANQGSEA. The CDR3 sequence is CSVRSLAGVGETQYF. DNA for the CDR3: TGCAGCGTTAGGTCCTTAGCGGGAGTTGGGGAGACCCAGTACTTC.